This TCR beta chain emerged from a study of T cells in Graves' hyperthyroidism and ophthalmopathy. Across the whole study: Peripheral blood samples were taken at initial diagnosis, prior to any treatment.

This clonotype was detected only a few times. As yet, its antigen is unknown. The CDR3 is 13 amino acids. V was shortened by 5 bases and J by 4 bases, with 11 bases between the two germline ends. Germline CDR1 and CDR2: MNHNS and SASEGT. From RNA transcripts, TCR beta CDR3 regions were amplified. HTBI primers drove first-round RT-PCR of the TCR CDR3. One entry per CDR3 protein results from TCRdb running MiXCR on the multiplex PCR reads. The sample shows roughly 380,000 distinct CDR3 sequences, 11% to 15% of them seen only once. Points from the study as a whole: A median 6.5 months before onset, the model predicted ophthalmopathy.

Disease duration under 2 months; hyperthyroidism patients were aged 18 to 65. PBMCs were collected from an approximately 10 ml volume of fresh peripheral blood. The sample taken for sequencing was blood. This chain links TRBV6-1 with TRBJ1-2; no clear D. This receptor was obtained from a woman aged 60-70 years with Graves' hyperthyroidism. As DNA, the CDR3 is TGTGCCAGCAGTAAGCGGTTGGGCTATGGCTACACCTTC. Encoded protein: CASSKRLGYGYTF.